Sequencing of this TCR beta chain was carried out in a study of shared clonotypes between healthy human individuals. Tens of millions of PBMCs supplied genomic DNA for unsorted samples. Every subset had its genomic DNA shared out evenly among several immunoSEQ plates. Produced via immunoSEQ multiplex PCR; TCRdb's table is partial and in-frame only. The profile shows a few hundred thousand clones, 70% to 80% of them singletons. V gave up 4 bases and J gave up 8 bases, with 8 bases separating them. Per the germline V gene, CDR1 is MGHDK and CDR2 is SYGVNS. This CDR3 is 11 amino acids long. This clone was observed a few times.

The chain has TRBV25-1 and TRBJ1-2; no reliable D call. The sequencing sample was made of PBMCs. The sequence came from a woman aged 40 to 50 in good health. Some clones in this sample may be carry-over from other donors' samples. CDR3 nucleotide sequence: TGTGCCAGCAGTGGCAACCAAGGCTACACCTTC. Translation: CASSGNQGYTF.